The source of this T cell receptor (beta chain) is a study of blood T cell repertoires in COVID-19 (dated by TCRdb to the early 2020s). With respect to the entire study: The collaborator samples originated in the United States, Italy and Spain and spanned the acute and convalescent phases of COVID-19. Where HLA class I and class II types were available, the types were taken from metadata supplied by the sample provider, not from assay-based typing. Samples came from the ongoing ImmuneRACE study (first 160 participants) plus 1,254 subjects from 6 global collaborators. The sample metadata nearly always contained a de-identified subject ID, COVID-19 status, age in years and sex. The prospective study material was composed of cDNA or gDNA derived from T cells, B-cell-depleted T cells, or PBMCs. The repertoires were released in a freely available public database intended as a resource for research on the immune response to SARS-CoV-2. Subjects who had been exposed to COVID-19, were actively infected with it, or had recovered from it provided the deeply sampled blood TCRbeta repertoires that made up the dataset.

Note on this clone: What this receptor recognizes is not known. Per-base qualities were not stored, and no clone one base away is much larger.

The germline V and J ends show losses of 3 bases and 0 bases respectively, and no gene match explains 9 bases of the junction. From the germline V gene, CDR1 is SNHLY and CDR2 is FYNNEI. Including cysteine and phenylalanine, the CDR3 has 17 amino acids. Only CDR3 DNA is held: 51 bases, read in frame from base 1. General findings and caveats noted by the study authors: Clinical and demographic metadata were provided uncurated, with the amount varying by source and participant.

Collaborating institutions collected whole blood in K2EDTA tubes following their own protocols. Collaborator samples were shipped for TCRbeta analysis as frozen whole blood, isolated PBMCs, or DNA extracted from either sample type. TCRbeta CDR3 regions were amplified from genomic DNA using the immunoSEQ Assay, a bias-controlled multiplex PCR. In the source study's methods: Nucleated cell counts per sample were estimated from amplification of reference gene primers within the assay. To quantify the absolute abundance of each unique TCRbeta CDR3 rearrangement, sequence reads were collapsed and filtered. For each sample, productive Simpson clonality was calculated as the square root of Simpson's diversity index across productive rearrangements. Imported from immuneACCESS, the table was reduced by TCRdb to in-frame sequences with V and J called. These copies leave out some clones; in studies compared against another copy, an unresolved V gene accounts for under half, and the cause of the remainder is not known. V and J calls and clone size come straight from that table; D and trimming were deduced from the DNA. Recorded for this sample are nearly 55,000 clones; around 84% of them occurred a single time. Jointly, the top ten make up approximately 12% of the sample.

Sequencing was performed on peripheral blood. The TCR was taken from a man between 65 and 85 years old with active COVID-19. The chain couples TRBV2 to TRBJ2-3; the central 7 bases match TRBD1. The DNA sequence is given as TGTGCCAGCAGTGACCCCGGACAGGTGGTAAGCACAGATACGCAGTATTTT. Its translation is CASSDPGQVVSTDTQYF.